The clone carrying this T cell receptor beta chain was counted a single time. V lost 1 base, J lost 4 bases, and 13 bases lay in between. CDR1 and CDR2 (germline): MGHRA, YSYEKL. The CDR3 contains 15 residues. The data were obtained in a study of shared clonotypes between healthy human individuals. Data came from immunoSEQ multiplex PCR; TCRdb stores just in-frame clones and leaves some out. Of around 610,000 clones listed, roughly 96% are singletons. Naive CD8 cells lacked CD45RO and underwent positive selection for CCR7, leaving out terminally differentiated effector memory CD45RA+ cells. The specimen was naive CD8+ T cells sorted from blood. The clonotype was recovered from a woman in her 30s in good health. J is TRBJ1-1 and V is TRBV4-1; D unclear. CDR3 protein: CASSQANGLFTEAFF. In nucleotides, the CDR3 is TGCGCCAGCAGCCAAGCGAACGGCCTATTCACTGAAGCTTTCTTT.